These 3 T cell receptor beta chains share one sample of origin, sequenced in a study of CD8 T cells in ankylosing spondylitis. TCRdb analysed the 5' RACE reads with MiXCR anew, one entry per CDR3 protein. The data hold 200,000 to 250,000 distinct CDR3 sequences, with roughly 8% observed a single time. Material for sequencing was blood, either unsorted or a sorted T cell fraction (not recorded which). These receptors came from a female donor with ankylosing spondylitis or in good health (not recorded which).

With respect to this clonotype: This may come from a read error, since a much larger clone is one base off. This chain connects TRBV6-5 to TRBJ1-4, with D perhaps TRBD1 (5 bases). The CDR3 spans 14 residues. CDR1 and CDR2 from the germline V gene are MNHEY and SVGAGI. The CDR3 reads CVSSYGDQRGKLFF. The DNA for the CDR3 is TGTGTCAGCAGTTACGGGGACCAAAGGGGAAAACTGTTTTTT.

This clonotype was seen at least ten times. The V call is TRBV12-3 or TRBV12-4, the J call TRBJ2-5; D is possibly TRBD2 (5 bases). V lost 6 bases and J 1 base, leaving 9 bases between the germline ends. The CDR3 is 13 residues long. The CDR3 bases are TGTGCCAGCAGAAACGCGGGCCAAGAGACCCAGTACTTC. This gives the protein CASRNAGQETQYF.

The chain carries TRBV28 and TRBJ2-5; possible D gene TRBD2, 6 bases. Germline values: CDR1 MDHEN, CDR2 SYDVKM. The CDR3 loop spans 13 amino acids. Deletions cut 3 bases from V and 3 bases from J, with 8 bases between. CDR3 loop: CASSFGGEETQYF. The CDR3 nucleotides read TGTGCCAGCAGTTTTGGAGGGGAAGAGACCCAGTACTTC.